This T cell receptor (beta chain) comes out of a study of shared clonotypes between healthy human individuals (dated by TCRdb to 2019 to 2021). A note on the overall study: The cohort included three men and two women between 18 and 49 years of age. For each donor, three plates each were used for CD4 naive and CD4 memory, two plates were used for CD8 naive, and one plate was used for CD8 memory. To estimate repertoire size and how much clonotype sharing occurs between individuals, the study deeply sequenced the blood TCR repertoires of roughly 5 healthy adults. Libraries were prepared and TCR repertoires were sequenced by different laboratories using diverse techniques, in order to increase sequencing depth and limit assay-specific biases. Each donor's leukapheresis produced roughly between roughly 0.9 and 9 billion PBMCs. General study outcomes and caveats: Naive subsets generally had larger estimated clonotype richness than memory subsets. The genetic and exposure-history diversity represented was limited by the small number of donors. Even with the large sequencing depth, rarefaction of the sorted-subset datasets indicated that sequencing was incomplete. Only blood was sampled, and tissue TCR repertoires likely differ from those in blood. Higher generation probabilities were observed for clonotypes shared by all four sorted-subset donors than for non-shared clonotypes. Pairwise subsampling indicated that sequencing depth was expected to affect the degree of clonotype sharing among donors. Across several donors, approximately 4.6% of naive CD4, 3.5% of naive CD8, under 2.5% of memory CD4, and about 0.4% of memory CD8 clonotypes were shared.

Using the deep immunoSEQ assay, multiplex PCR amplified TCR CDR3 regions from genomic DNA. Genomic DNA extracted from each cell subset was distributed evenly over all wells of several immunoSEQ 96-well plates, and each plate served as one replicate. For sorted subsets, each replicate PCR was loaded with 200 ng genomic DNA, equivalent to 25,000 to 35,000 T cell genomes. The purified libraries were quantified using a Qubit 3.0 fluorometer, sized with a Bioanalyzer 2100, and then quantified again using the KAPA Library Quantification kit. Every immunoSEQ 96-well plate was sequenced on a separate single-read 150-cycle Illumina NextSeq 550 flow cell. In the original analysis: The immunoSEQ output contained only junctional sequences without quality scores, so filtering could not match that applied to full-length reads. Sequences were annotated with PyIR, a Python wrapper for IgBLAST v1.9, and V/J genes and CDR3 were assigned using IMGT germline references. Reads were removed for weak V/J assignments (E-value above 1e-6), missing CDR3, stop codons, out-of-frame junctions, or ambiguous translated residues. V3J clonotypes were defined as sequences sharing the same inferred V gene, J gene, and CDR3 amino acid sequence. The percentage overlap between two repertoires was calculated by dividing the number of shared unique clonotypes by the size of the smaller repertoire. RTK rarefaction, the Chao1 estimator, and Recon v2.1 estimates of unobserved clonotypes were used to assess repertoire richness. OLGA was used to compute generation probabilities for all TCRbeta clonotypes that the gDNA method yielded from a few donors. The source is immuneACCESS, and TCRdb retained only in-frame sequences with V and J called. Part of the clones is not carried over; for the studies checked, unresolved V genes explain less than half of this, and the remainder is unexplained. Clonal size and the V and J genes are those of that table, whereas D and trimming came from the DNA. Here the sample has more than 2 million clones; roughly 96% occur a single time. The top ten constitute about 0.13% of the sample.

Points on this clone: Its recognized antigen is unknown. Base qualities are not provided; no much larger clone lies one nucleotide away. Other nucleotide sequences from this sample produce the same CDR3.

The donors were healthy, HIV-negative adults who had no recently reported acute infections or vaccinations. Every donor was a Caucasian adult residing in Nashville, Tennessee, USA. CD4+ T cells were enriched through magnetic negative selection, after which naive cells were positively selected on CD45RA and the remaining negative fraction served as the memory subset. Blood was obtained by leukapheresis, after which PBMCs were separated by Ficoll-Histopaque density gradient centrifugation and cryopreserved in liquid nitrogen vapor phase. Purity and quantity of every magnetically sorted T cell population were checked by analytical flow cytometry. Each sorted fraction had its genomic DNA isolated and then quantified by UV absorbance on a Nanodrop 2000c. V loses 1 base at its end and J loses 5 bases; junction bases beyond the gene matches: 0. The germline V gene (reference sequence) sets CDR1 to GTSNPN and CDR2 to SVGIG. From cysteine to phenylalanine, the CDR3 is 12 amino acids long. The sequence is cut down to CDR3 DNA, 36 bases in frame from base 1.

This TCR was recovered from a man aged 18 to 29 in good health. Recombination joined TRBV30 with TRBJ2-5; 8 bases in the junction line up with TRBD2. Sequenced material: naive CD4+ T cells sorted from blood. What the cell subset or site label conveys for this sample: CD45RA+ positively selected. The CDR3 protein: CAWSAGGETQYF. The DNA sequence reads TGTGCCTGGAGTGCGGGGGGGGAGACCCAGTACTTC.